This T cell receptor beta chain was captured by sequencing in a study of cytotoxic CD8 clonotypes in ibrutinib-treated CLL. Whole-study context: Once patients had received a median about twelve months of treatment, range 6 to 36, response samples were obtained.

V was pared by 4 bases and J by 2 bases, with 18 bases between. The CDR3 loop spans 16 amino acids. Germline values: CDR1 MDHEN, CDR2 SYDVKM. Broader study findings: Rare overall, public clonotypes shrank or held steady under therapy. Circulating CD8+ T-cell counts were tracked by baseline clonality, which exceeded that of age-matched healthy donors.

A remark on this clone: Its specificity is unknown.

The table came from immunoSEQ multiplex PCR; TCRdb's copy has only in-frame clones and leaves some out. The table records about 200,000 clones, around 72% of them present only once. The sample in question was PBMCs, obtained after 24 months of ibrutinib treatment. The clonotype was recovered from a human donor with chronic lymphocytic leukemia. The chain employs TRBV28 and TRBJ2-7, with TRBD2 as a possible D gene (6 bases). The CDR3 DNA reads as TGTGCCAGCAGTTCCCAAGACCGGGACTTACCCTACGAGCAGTACTTC. It yields the protein CASSSQDRDLPYEQYF.